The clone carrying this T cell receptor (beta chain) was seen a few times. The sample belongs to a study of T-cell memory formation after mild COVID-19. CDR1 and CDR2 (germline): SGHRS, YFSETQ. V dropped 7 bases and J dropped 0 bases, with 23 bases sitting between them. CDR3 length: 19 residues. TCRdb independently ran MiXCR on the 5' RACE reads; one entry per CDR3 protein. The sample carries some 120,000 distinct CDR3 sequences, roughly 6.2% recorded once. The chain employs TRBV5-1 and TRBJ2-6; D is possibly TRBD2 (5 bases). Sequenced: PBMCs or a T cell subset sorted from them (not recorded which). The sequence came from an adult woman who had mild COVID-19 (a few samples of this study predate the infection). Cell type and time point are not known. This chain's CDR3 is CASGGGGTAHTSGANVLTF. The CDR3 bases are TGCGCCAGCGGAGGAGGAGGAACAGCTCACACCTCTGGGGCCAACGTCCTGACTTTC.